This is a list of T cell receptor beta chains from one sample in a study of CD8+CD57+ T cells in acquired aplastic anemia. Each CDR3 protein is one row after TCRdb ran MiXCR on the reads. The sample contains 150,000 or so distinct CDR3 sequences, roughly 48% of which appear only once. Input material: sorted CD4+, CD8+, or CD8+CD57+ T cells (not recorded which) from PBMCs. The origin of the receptors is a human donor with aplastic anemia. Each CDR3 is given without its conserved first and last residue.

V gene	J gene	CDR3 protein
TRBV4-3	TRBJ2-1	ASSQEYPGGNEQF
TRBV30	TRBJ1-5	AWSEQVEYQPQH
TRBV4-3	TRBJ2-3	ASSPGGSGTDTQY
TRBV19	TRBJ2-1	ASTIGTSGVQEQF
TRBV27	TRBJ1-1	ASSLPGPNTEAF
TRBV12-3/TRBV12-4	TRBJ2-7	ASSLAGNFYEQY
TRBV2	TRBJ2-7	ASRTGYEQY
TRBV19	TRBJ1-5	ASSLGLRGNQPQH
TRBV25-1	TRBJ1-1	ASTFNTEAF
TRBV12-3/TRBV12-4	TRBJ2-5	ASSLSGTQETQY
TRBV20-1	TRBJ2-7	SARDKGVTY
TRBV4-1	TRBJ2-2	ASSQGGGGTNTGDLF
TRBV2	TRBJ1-1	ASSPDGGGAF
TRBV27	TRBJ1-5	ASSPTTNQPQH
TRBV14	TRBJ1-4	ASSQGWAENEKLF